A single sample is the source of the 32 T cell receptor beta chains below, sequenced in a study of blood T cells in healthy people across ages. The second PCR ran about 6 to 12 cycles with a sample-barcoded 5' primer and J-beta primers. TCRdb re-called the 5' RACE reads with MiXCR, one entry per CDR3 protein. The top ten clones hold about 32% of a sample with hundreds of thousands of distinct CDR3 sequences, 49% of them seen once. The sequenced material came from blood. The receptor source for this set is a woman aged 60 to 75 in good health.

The chain links TRBV4-3 to TRBJ1-4; D gene ambiguous. CDR1 and CDR2 from the germline V gene are LGHNA and YSLEER. There are 14 residues in the CDR3. Trimming took off 3 bases at V and 0 bases at J, with 5 bases between the two ends. CDR3 nucleotides: TGCGCCAGCAGCCATGGTCCAACTAATGAAAAACTGTTTTTT. Residues: CASSHGPTNEKLFF.

For the CDR3, the DNA is TGTGCCATCAGTGATGGGGACAGGGGTGTATACAATGAGCAGTTCTTC. This encodes CAISDGDRGVYNEQFF. The chain couples TRBV10-3 to TRBJ2-1; 10 bases map to TRBD1. Germline V gene lookup returns CDR1 ENHRY and CDR2 SYGVKD. Trimming removed 3 bases from V and 4 bases from J; junction bases left unmatched: 6. This CDR3 has 16 residues.

This clonotype has a count of ten or more. The chain carries TRBV2 and TRBJ2-5; no clear D. CDR3 length equals 12 residues. Germline V gene sequence: CDR1 SNHLY, CDR2 FYNNEI. Deletions cut 0 bases from V and 1 base from J, with 0 bases between. The CDR3 nucleotides are TGTGCCAGCAGTGAAGCCCAAGAGACCCAGTACTTC. Translation gives CASSEAQETQYF.

This clonotype was picked up many times. This chain links TRBV5-5 with TRBJ2-5, with no clear D. The CDR3 contains 14 residues. Trimming took off 4 bases at V and 6 bases at J, with 16 bases between the two ends. The germline V gene has CDR1 SGHKS and CDR2 YYEKEE (reference sequence). In nucleotides, the CDR3 is TGTGCCAGCAGCCCGGTCACAACCTCGAAGACCCAGTACTTC. It specifies CASSPVTTSKTQYF.

This sequence joins TRBV3-1 and TRBJ2-1, with 11 bases matching TRBD2. Losses at the gene ends were 4 bases for V and 1 base for J; bases not matched to a gene: 6. The CDR3 is 17 amino acids. Germline assignment: CDR1 LGHDT and CDR2 YNNKEL (reference sequence). CDR3 nucleotide sequence: TGTGCCAGCAGCCCCGCCCGGACTAGCGGGTCCTACAATGAGCAGTTCTTC. It translates to CASSPARTSGSYNEQFF.

This clonotype was seen more than once but under ten times. The rearrangement uses TRBV24-1 and TRBJ2-3; possible D gene TRBD2, 6 bases. V was trimmed by 4 bases and J by 0 bases, leaving 10 bases between them. CDR3 length: 15 residues. Germline V gene sequence: CDR1 KGHDR, CDR2 SFDVKD. The CDR3 region has the DNA TGTGCCACCAGTGACCCCCGGGGGAGCACAGATACGCAGTATTTT. Its translation: CATSDPRGSTDTQYF.

V is TRBV5-6 and J is TRBJ2-1; 7 nucleotides match TRBD2. Trimming took 2 bases from V and 0 from J; bases not matched to a gene: 8. The germline V gene encodes CDR1 SGHDT and CDR2 YYEEEE. This CDR3 has 17 amino acids. CDR3 coding DNA: TGTGCCAGCAGCTTCTCTTTAGCGGGTGGCTCCTACAATGAGCAGTTCTTC. This codes for CASSFSLAGGSYNEQFF.

This clonotype has just a few counts. V gene TRBV5-1 combines with J gene TRBJ2-3, with 8 bases lining up with TRBD2. The CDR3 runs to 15 residues. The V gene's germline CDR1 is SGHRS and CDR2 YFSETQ. Trimming cost V 4 bases and J 3 bases; bases outside gene matches: 7. The CDR3 loop is CASSPPGGRTDTQYF. DNA of the CDR3: TGCGCCAGCAGCCCGCCGGGAGGGCGGACAGATACGCAGTATTTT.

The J gene is TRBJ1-1, the V gene TRBV5-1, with 12 bases fitting TRBD1. Germline CDR1 and CDR2: SGHRS and YFSETQ. CDR3 length equals 16 residues. Unmatched junction bases numbered 9, after V lost 4 bases and J lost 5 bases. This CDR3 reads CASSPGTGGAGTEAFF. In nucleotides, the CDR3 is TGCGCCAGCAGCCCGGGGACAGGGGGCGCAGGGACTGAAGCTTTCTTT. Variable domain in full (rest from reference TRBV5-1 and TRBJ1-1): KAGVTQTPRYLIKTRGQQVTLSCSPISGHRSVSWYQQTPGQGLQFLFEYFSETQRNKGNFPGRFSGRQFSNSRSEMNVSTLELGDSALYLCASSPGTGGAGTEAFFGQGTRLTVV.

J is TRBJ1-5 and V is TRBV6-5; 10 bases map to TRBD1. CDR3 length: 15 amino acids. The J segment lost 4 bases and the V segment lost 6 bases, leaving 6 bases of the junction unmatched. Germline V gene sequence: CDR1 MNHEY, CDR2 SVGAGI. The CDR3, as DNA: TGTGCCAGCAGACCCTCGGGACAGGGGAATCAGCCCCAGCATTTT. Translation gives CASRPSGQGNQPQHF.

Only one count was recorded for this clonotype. The chain recombines TRBV12-3 or TRBV12-4 with TRBJ1-2, with D unclear. This CDR3 contains 12 residues. V was trimmed by 4 bases and J by 8 bases, leaving 11 bases between them. In nucleotides, the CDR3 is TGTGCCAGCAGTTCCCGTCAGGACGGCTACACCTTC. Residues: CASSSRQDGYTF.

The J gene is TRBJ1-2, the V gene TRBV4-3, with TRBD1 as a possible D gene (5 bases). V shed 0 bases and J shed 3 bases, with 14 bases lying between them. The CDR3 contains 16 residues. Germline CDR1 is LGHNA and CDR2 is YSLEER. This chain's CDR3 is CASSQDWEGTDYGYTF. DNA for the CDR3: TGCGCCAGCAGCCAAGATTGGGAAGGGACGGACTATGGCTACACCTTC.

The chain has TRBV7-2 and TRBJ1-6; no definite D call. Between the trimmed V and J ends, which lost 3 bases and 7 bases, there was a span of 7 bases. This CDR3 comprises 13 residues. In germline, CDR1 is SGHTA, CDR2 FQGNSA. CDR3 DNA: TGTGCCAGCAGCTTGGTCAAGAATTCACCCCTCCACTTT. It specifies CASSLVKNSPLHF. The full variable domain, completed using reference TRBV7-2 and TRBJ1-6, is GAGVSQSPSNKVTEKGKDVELRCDPISGHTALYWYRQSLGQGLEFLIYFQGNSAPDKSGLPSDRFSAERTGGSVSTLTIQRTQQEDSAVYLCASSLVKNSPLHFGNGTRLTVT.

The chain employs TRBV28 and TRBJ2-4; TRBD2 matches 12 bases. CDR3 length equals 14 residues. The V gene end was trimmed by 2 bases and the J gene end by 8 bases; junction bases not matched to a gene: 1. Germline V gene sequence: CDR1 MDHEN, CDR2 SYDVKM. The CDR3 coding sequence is TGTGCCAGCAGTTTAGCTAGCGGGAGGGACATTCAGTACTTC. Translation gives CASSLASGRDIQYF.

The V call is TRBV29-1, the J call TRBJ2-1; D is undetermined. The V end lost 6 bases, the J end lost 1 base, and 16 bases lay between the germline ends. The length of the CDR3 is 15 residues. Germline-derived CDR1 and CDR2 are SQVTM and ANQGSEA. The CDR3 sequence is CSVAGVERSYNEQFF. The DNA for the CDR3 is TGCAGCGTCGCTGGGGTAGAGAGGTCCTACAATGAGCAGTTCTTC.

Points on this clonotype: The junction and the germline gene differ at one end; a read error may be behind it. J is TRBJ1-6 and V is TRBV28; no firm D call. The germline gives CDR1 MDHEN, CDR2 SYDVKM. The CDR3 loop spans 14 amino acids. Written as DNA, the CDR3 is TGTGCCAGCAGTGCCAGCTCCTATAATTCGCCCCTCCACTTT. This codes for CASSASSYNSPLHF.

The J gene is TRBJ2-4, the V gene TRBV20-1, with 10 bases identical to TRBD1. TRBJ2-7 explains the end of the DNA better; the J call may be wrong. The germline CDR1 and CDR2 sequences are DFQATT and SNEGSKA (reference sequence). The CDR3 contains 13 residues. CDR3 nucleotides: TGCAGTGCTAGAAGCGACAGGGGGCACGAGCAGTACTTC. Its protein product is CSARSDRGHEQYF.

The genes are TRBV25-1 and TRBJ2-2; perhaps TRBD1 as D (6 bases). V gave up 6 bases and J gave up 4 bases, with 12 bases separating them. CDR3 length: 14 amino acids. Germline-derived CDR1 and CDR2 are MGHDK and SYGVNS. CDR3 region: CASSSTGTTGELFF. CDR3 nucleotides: TGTGCCAGCAGCTCCACAGGGACCACCGGGGAGCTGTTTTTT.

This chain joins TRBV4-3 and TRBJ2-6, with a tentative D call TRBD1 (6 bases). The CDR3 spans 18 residues. The V gene lost 1 base and the J gene lost 3 bases, with 16 bases spanning the gap. Germline assignment: CDR1 LGHNA and CDR2 YSLEER. In nucleotides, the CDR3 is TGCGCCAGCAGCCAAGGTTTGGCAGGGGCACTTGGGGCCAACGTCCTGACTTTC. It translates to CASSQGLAGALGANVLTF.

The chain carries TRBV18 and TRBJ2-1; no firm D call. CDR3 length equals 15 residues. The germline CDR1 and CDR2 sequences are KGHSH and LQKENI. The V end was cut by 3 bases, the J end by 7 bases, with 16 bases between. CDR3 sequence: CASSPKQSSQNEQFF. CDR3 sequence (DNA): TGTGCCAGCTCACCCAAACAGAGTTCCCAAAATGAGCAGTTCTTC.

This rearrangement joins TRBV15 to TRBJ1-1, with D perhaps matching TRBD1 (6 bases). Germline-derived CDR1 and CDR2 are LNHNV and YYDKDF (reference sequence). V gave up 5 bases and J gave up 0 bases, with 10 bases separating them. The CDR3 has 14 amino acids. The CDR3 spells CATSGHRVNTEAFF. CDR3 nucleotides: TGTGCCACCAGCGGACACAGGGTGAACACTGAAGCTTTCTTT.

This clonotype was observed a few times. V gene TRBV20-1 combines with J gene TRBJ1-1, with a weak D call TRBD1 (5 bases). This CDR3 comprises 14 residues. The V end was cut by 5 bases, the J end by 7 bases, with 20 bases between. Looked up from germline, CDR1 is DFQATT and CDR2 is SNEGSKA (reference sequence). The CDR3 sequence is CSAPNGGVGGEAFF. The CDR3 coding sequence is TGCAGTGCTCCCAATGGGGGGGTTGGAGGTGAAGCTTTCTTT.

The J gene is TRBJ1-1, the V gene TRBV4-1; D call uncertain. Germline V gene lookup returns CDR1 MGHRA and CDR2 YSYEKL. The CDR3 totals 16 residues. V shed 4 bases and J shed 6 bases, with 21 bases lying between them. The CDR3 sequence is CASSLWAPPREAEAFF. In DNA form, the CDR3 reads TGCGCCAGCAGCCTTTGGGCTCCCCCAAGGGAAGCTGAAGCTTTCTTT.

This clonotype has a handful of counts. The gene calls are TRBV5-1 and TRBJ2-1; 10 bases align to TRBD1. This CDR3 is 14 amino acids long. V lost 6 bases and J lost 4; bases outside the gene matches: 4. Per the germline V gene, CDR1 is SGHRS and CDR2 is YFSETQ. CDR3 nucleotides: TGCGCCAGCATCCCGGGACAGGGGTACAATGAGCAGTTCTTC. It yields the protein CASIPGQGYNEQFF.

Points on this clonotype: Compared with germline, one end of the junction differs, possibly owing to a read error. This chain joins TRBV20-1 and TRBJ2-6; 7 positions match TRBD2. Germline CDR1 is DFQATT and CDR2 is SNEGSKA (reference sequence). The CDR3 spans 16 residues. The CDR3 DNA reads TGCAGTGCTAGAGATAATGGGAGGGCTGGGGCCAACGTCTTGACTTTC. Protein product: CSARDNGRAGANVLTF.

Points on this clonotype: This may arise from a read error, as a much more abundant clone is one base away. The chain's CDR3 is CASSLGFYNEQFF. Written as DNA, the CDR3 is TGTGCCAGCAGCTTAGGTTTCTACAATGAGCAGTTCTTC. The chain is built from TRBV7-2 and TRBJ2-1; D uncertain. The germline CDR1 and CDR2 sequences are SGHTA and FQGNSA. Trimming cost V 1 base and J 3 bases, with 4 bases left between them. The CDR3 contains 13 residues. Drawing the rest from reference TRBV7-2 and TRBJ2-1, the complete variable domain is GAGVSQSPSNKVTEKGKDVELRCDPISGHTALYWYRQSLGQGLEFLIYFQGNSAPDKSGLPSDRFSAERTGGSVSTLTIQRTQQEDSAVYLCASSLGFYNEQFFGPGTRLTVL.

The V and J genes are TRBV12-3 or TRBV12-4 and TRBJ1-2; TRBD1 might be the D (5 bases). CDR3 length equals 15 residues. The ends were cut back, 6 bases at V and 4 bases at J, with 18 bases in the middle. This CDR3 reads CASSPTAGLSYGYTF. The CDR3 coding sequence is TGTGCCAGCAGCCCCACCGCAGGGCTCAGCTATGGCTACACCTTC.

The chain carries TRBV4-3 and TRBJ2-7; 7 bases align to TRBD1. The CDR3 is made up of 15 amino acids. CDR1 is LGHNA and CDR2 is YSLEER in the germline V gene. Trimming at V came to 4 bases and at J to 7 bases, leaving 13 bases not matched to a gene. The CDR3 sequence is CASSRQVQGSKEQYF. CDR3 nucleotide sequence: TGCGCCAGCAGCCGACAAGTACAGGGGTCAAAGGAGCAGTACTTC.

The V gene is TRBV29-1, the J gene TRBJ2-4; D may be TRBD2 (5 bases). The J call may be faulty, since TRBJ2-5 better matches the DNA end. The length of the CDR3 is 12 residues. Germline assignment: CDR1 SQVTM and CDR2 ANQGSEA. The CDR3 spells CSSGRIQETQYF. In DNA, the CDR3 is TGCAGCAGCGGACGGATCCAAGAGACCCAGTACTTC.

The chain links TRBV28 to TRBJ2-5, with 8 bases aligning to TRBD2. The germline V gene has CDR1 MDHEN and CDR2 SYDVKM. This CDR3 comprises 15 residues. V was clipped by 5 bases and J by 4 bases; unmatched bases: 9. Here the CDR3 DNA reads TGTGCCAGCAGTGTGAGCGGGAGATGGGGAGAGACCCAGTACTTC. It specifies CASSVSGRWGETQYF.

The chain links TRBV3-1 to TRBJ2-3; 8 bases agree with TRBD2. Unmatched junction bases numbered 8, after V lost 0 bases and J lost 6 bases. Germline V gene data show CDR1 as LGHDT and CDR2 as YNNKEL (reference sequence). The CDR3 covers 16 residues. CDR3: CASSQEIGRVADTQYF. The DNA of the CDR3 is TGTGCCAGCAGCCAAGAAATCGGGAGGGTGGCGGATACGCAGTATTTT.

In DNA, the CDR3 is TGTGCCAGCAGTATCGACGGACAGGGCTCCTACGAGCAGTACTTC. It is translated as CASSIDGQGSYEQYF. V is TRBV7-2 and J is TRBJ2-7; 8 bases map to TRBD1. The CDR3 is made up of 15 amino acids. Germline loops: CDR1 SGHTA, CDR2 FQGNSA. Germline trimming cut 6 bases from V and 0 bases from J; bases unmatched to any gene: 7. The whole variable domain, remainder taken from reference TRBV7-2 and TRBJ2-7, is GAGVSQSPSNKVTEKGKDVELRCDPISGHTALYWYRQSLGQGLEFLIYFQGNSAPDKSGLPSDRFSAERTGGSVSTLTIQRTQQEDSAVYLCASSIDGQGSYEQYFGPGTRLTVT.